The source of this T cell receptor beta chain is a study of Tregs in tolerant kidney transplant recipients (dated by TCRdb to about 2019). Context from the whole study: The study applied TCRbeta sequencing to find donor-specific regulatory T cells before combined kidney and bone marrow transplantation and then followed those same cells after transplant.

The research as a whole found: Expanding Tregs with activated donor B cells appeared to identify the most biologically relevant and donor-specific TCRbeta repertoire. Because only a small number of patients were included, the study had limitations, and the results will need to be validated in larger populations as well as under other immunosuppression protocols. In tolerant patients, donor-specific Tregs expanded more than Tregs overall, which suggests antigen-driven rather than nonspecific expansion. Because the PCR primers were changed over time for some patients, nucleotide-level comparison could not be performed across the samples from those patients. Biological reproducibility was not examined directly, but technical replication error appeared to be minimal.

For TCRbeta CDR3 sequencing, genomic DNA was extracted from sorted cells using the QIAGEN DNeasy Blood and Tissue Kit. High-throughput TCRbeta CDR3 sequencing was carried out commercially through immunoSEQ, with PCR amplification with bias correction and internal controls included. The paper's data handling went like this. Unique productive TCRbeta sequences were defined by CDR3 nucleotide sequence where primers matched, otherwise by CDR3 amino acid sequence with Vbeta and Jbeta genes. To correct for sorting error, sequences found in more than one sorted population at a frequency ratio of 2:1 or less were discarded, and the remaining shared sequences were assigned to the population with the higher frequency. Donor-reactive sequences were defined as at least 5-fold expanded in CFSE-low cells versus unstimulated cells, with frequency of at least 0.01% in CFSE-low cells. Jensen-Shannon divergence, calculated on the top 100 TCRbeta sequences ranked by frequency, was used to quantify repertoire divergence. When a sample had multiple sequencing runs, each run was corrected for sorting error separately and the runs were then pooled. TCRdb provides this immuneACCESS table in a form limited to in-frame rearrangements. Some clones are lacking; in checked studies, under half of them reflect an unresolved V gene, and why the rest are absent is not known. Clone size and the V and J calls come from that table; the DNA yielded D and trimming. The sample includes some 56,000 clones, with approximately 91% observed a single time. The ten largest clones represent over 12% of the sample.

The trim is 4 bases for V and 0 bases for J, with a gap of 9 bases between the germline ends. Spanning cysteine to phenylalanine, the CDR3 consists of 15 amino acids. Kept here is only the CDR3 DNA, which spans 45 bases and is read in frame from base 1. Per the germline V gene, LGHNA is the CDR1 and YSLEER is the CDR2. With respect to this clone: Its antigen remains undetermined. Base-call qualities are not available, and no considerably larger clone is one nucleotide away.

The transplants used related donors with nonmyeloablative bone marrow transplantation, and mixed chimerism in the human trials was transient. Thawed PBMCs were FACS-sorted into unstimulated Tregs (CD4+CD25+CD127-), CD4+ non-Tregs (CD4+CD25-), CD4 cells and CD8 cells. Patients were a few combined kidney and bone marrow transplant recipients from the ITN036ST trial, and only these trial subjects had samples available. Healthy control blood was processed to PBMCs by Ficoll density gradient and cryopreserved, and patient PBMCs were collected before and after transplant. The chain employs TRBV4-3 and TRBJ1-4; no confident D gene assignment can be made. This TCR came from a human patient who received a combined kidney and bone marrow transplant. Some T cells may derive from the graft donor when a transplant has been performed. The sample consisted of CD8+ T cells from blood (PBMCs), taken 24 months after the transplant. The base sequence is TGCGCCAGCAGCCGCTCCATAGCAACTAATGAAAAACTGTTTTTT. This is translated as CASSRSIATNEKLFF.